These 2 T cell receptor beta chains came from one sample sequenced in a study of post-analysis software for immune sequencing data. Tagging with unique molecular identifiers was a feature of the TCR beta cDNA libraries. In TCRdb, the PCR reads were re-called with MiXCR into one record per CDR3 protein. Of 820,000 or so distinct CDR3 sequences in the sample, roughly 50% were seen once. General study points: The study found TRBV5-6, TRBV5-1 and TRBV20-1 among several TRBV segments more frequent in patients than controls.

Their antigen targets remain unknown. The sequenced material came from blood. Receptors originate from a girl aged 10-17 years with multiple sclerosis.

This clonotype was seen more than once but under ten times. The rearrangement links TRBV20-1 to TRBJ2-1, with 8 bases identical to TRBD1. The germline gives CDR1 DFQATT, CDR2 SNEGSKA (reference sequence). This CDR3 is built from 15 residues. The V segment lost 0 bases and the J segment 8 bases; nucleotides outside the gene matches: 9. CDR3 DNA sequence: TGCAGTGCTAGAGACGGACAGGGTTACGTCCATGAGCAGTTCTTC. Translated, it gives CSARDGQGYVHEQFF.

In this sample, this clonotype turned up many times. The chain recombines TRBV5-1 with TRBJ2-7; the match to TRBD2 covers 13 bases. The CDR3 has 16 residues. Germline V gene data show CDR1 as SGHRS and CDR2 as YFSETQ. After removal of 0 bases from V and 2 bases from J, the junction contained 2 bases not matched to a gene. The CDR3 nucleotides read TGCGCCAGCAGCTTGGCCGGACTAGCGGGAGCCTACGAGCAGTACTTC. Translated: CASSLAGLAGAYEQYF.